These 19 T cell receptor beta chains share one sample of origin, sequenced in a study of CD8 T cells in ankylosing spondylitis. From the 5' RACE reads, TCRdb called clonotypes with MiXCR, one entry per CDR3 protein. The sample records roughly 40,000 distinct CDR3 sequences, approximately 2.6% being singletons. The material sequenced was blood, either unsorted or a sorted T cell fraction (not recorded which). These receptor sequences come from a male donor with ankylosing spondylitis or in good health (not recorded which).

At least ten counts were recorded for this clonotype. DNA for the CDR3: TGTGCCAGCAGCGTAGAACAGGGGGGATCTGGAAACACCATATATTTT. It specifies CASSVEQGGSGNTIYF. The J gene is TRBJ1-3, the V gene TRBV9, with 8 nucleotides matching TRBD1. With 0 bases clipped from V and 1 base from J, the junction kept 3 bases outside the gene matches. Germline V lookup: CDR1 SGDLS, CDR2 YYNGEE. The CDR3 has 16 residues.

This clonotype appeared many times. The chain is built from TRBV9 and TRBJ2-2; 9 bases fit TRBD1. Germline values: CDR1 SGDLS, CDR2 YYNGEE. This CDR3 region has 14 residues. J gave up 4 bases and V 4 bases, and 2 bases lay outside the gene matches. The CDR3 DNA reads TGTGCCAGCAGCAAACAGGGGGCCACCGGGGAGCTGTTTTTT. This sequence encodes CASSKQGATGELFF. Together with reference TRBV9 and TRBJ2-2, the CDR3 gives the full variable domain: DSGVTQTPKHLITATGQRVTLRCSPRSGDLSVYWYQQSLDQGLQFLIQYYNGEERAKGNILERFSAQQFPDLHSELNLSSLELGDSALYFCASSKQGATGELFFGEGSRLTVL.

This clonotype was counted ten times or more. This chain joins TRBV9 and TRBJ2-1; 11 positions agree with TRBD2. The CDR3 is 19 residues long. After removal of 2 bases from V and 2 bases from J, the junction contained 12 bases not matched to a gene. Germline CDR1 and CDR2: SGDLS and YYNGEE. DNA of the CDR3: TGTGCCAGCAGCGTTGCCGGGACTAGCGGTACTTTCCCCTACAATGAGCAGTTCTTC. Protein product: CASSVAGTSGTFPYNEQFF.

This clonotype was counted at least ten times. For the CDR3, the DNA is TGTGCCAGCAGCGTAGCCACGGGGATTCAAGAGACCCAGTACTTC. It encodes CASSVATGIQETQYF. The V and J genes are TRBV9 and TRBJ2-5, with a tentative D call TRBD2 (5 bases). CDR1 SGDLS and CDR2 YYNGEE come from the germline V gene. The CDR3 sequence is 15 residues long. The germline V and J ends were trimmed by 0 bases and 2 bases, with 11 bases remaining between them.

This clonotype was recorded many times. In DNA, the CDR3 is TGTGCCAGCAGCGTTCCCTCACTAGCGGGAGGGGAGACCCAGTACTTC. Translated: CASSVPSLAGGETQYF. V and J are TRBV9 and TRBJ2-5, with 13 bases lining up with TRBD2. V lost 2 bases, J lost 5 bases, and 6 bases stayed unmatched. CDR3 length: 16 residues. The germline V gene encodes CDR1 SGDLS and CDR2 YYNGEE.

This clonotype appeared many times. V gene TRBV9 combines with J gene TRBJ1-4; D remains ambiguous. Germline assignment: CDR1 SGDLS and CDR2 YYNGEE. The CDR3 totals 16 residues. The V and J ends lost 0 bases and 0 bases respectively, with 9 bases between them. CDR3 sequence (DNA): TGTGCCAGCAGCGTAGGGCTGGGAGCAACTAATGAAAAACTGTTTTTT. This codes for CASSVGLGATNEKLFF.

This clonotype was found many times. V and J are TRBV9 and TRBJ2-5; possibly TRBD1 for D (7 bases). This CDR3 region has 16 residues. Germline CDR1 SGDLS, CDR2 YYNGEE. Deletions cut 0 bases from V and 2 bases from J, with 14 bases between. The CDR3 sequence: CASSVASTGRQETQYF. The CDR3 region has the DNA TGTGCCAGCAGCGTAGCTTCGACAGGGAGGCAAGAGACCCAGTACTTC.

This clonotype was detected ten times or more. This CDR3 is CASSFGTSYEQYF. CDR3 DNA sequence: TGTGCCAGCAGCTTCGGGACTAGCTACGAGCAGTACTTC. V is TRBV9 and J is TRBJ2-7; 8 bases are shared with TRBD2. The CDR3 has 13 residues. The junction had 3 bases not matched to a gene; V was cut back by 4 bases and J by 3 bases. Germline V gives CDR1 SGDLS, CDR2 YYNGEE.

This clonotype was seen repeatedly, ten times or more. The DNA for the CDR3 is TGTGCCAGCACCGTCGCGGGGGAGTCCTACAATGAGCAGTTCTTC. It is translated as CASTVAGESYNEQFF. The chain combines TRBV9 with TRBJ2-1; 7 bases fit TRBD2. The germline CDR1 and CDR2 sequences are SGDLS and YYNGEE. Germline trimming cut 6 bases from V and 1 base from J; bases unmatched to any gene: 7. CDR3 size: 15 residues.

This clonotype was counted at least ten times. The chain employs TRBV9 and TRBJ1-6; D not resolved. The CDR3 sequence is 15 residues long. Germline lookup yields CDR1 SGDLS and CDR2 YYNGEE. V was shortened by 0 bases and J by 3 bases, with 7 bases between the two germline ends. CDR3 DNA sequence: TGTGCCAGCAGCGTAGATGAAGTCTATAATTCACCCCTCCACTTT. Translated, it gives CASSVDEVYNSPLHF.

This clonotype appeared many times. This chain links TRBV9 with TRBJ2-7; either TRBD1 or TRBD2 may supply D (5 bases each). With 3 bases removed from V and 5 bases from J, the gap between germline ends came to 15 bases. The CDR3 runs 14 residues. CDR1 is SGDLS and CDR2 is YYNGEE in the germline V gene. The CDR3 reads CASSGGPRVHEQYF. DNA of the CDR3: TGTGCCAGCAGCGGGGGACCTAGGGTCCACGAGCAGTACTTC.

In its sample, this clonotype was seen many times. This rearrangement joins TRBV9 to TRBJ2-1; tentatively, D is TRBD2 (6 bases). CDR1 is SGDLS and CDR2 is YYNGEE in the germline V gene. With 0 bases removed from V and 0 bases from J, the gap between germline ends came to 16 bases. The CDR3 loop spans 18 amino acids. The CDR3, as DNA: TGTGCCAGCAGCGTAGAACCGGGACTTCAAAACTCCTACAATGAGCAGTTCTTC. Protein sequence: CASSVEPGLQNSYNEQFF.

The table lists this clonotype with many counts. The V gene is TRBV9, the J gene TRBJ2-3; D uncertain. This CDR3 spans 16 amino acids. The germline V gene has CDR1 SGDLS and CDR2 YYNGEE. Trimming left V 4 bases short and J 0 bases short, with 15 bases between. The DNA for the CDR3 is TGTGCCAGCAGCAAGATCGACGGAACTAGCACAGATACGCAGTATTTT. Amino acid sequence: CASSKIDGTSTDTQYF.

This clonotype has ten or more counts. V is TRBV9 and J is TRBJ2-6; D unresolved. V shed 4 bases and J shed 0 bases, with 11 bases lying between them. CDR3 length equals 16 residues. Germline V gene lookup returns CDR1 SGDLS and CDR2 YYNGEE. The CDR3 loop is CASSTYRVSGANVLTF. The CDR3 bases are TGTGCCAGCAGCACCTACAGAGTCTCTGGGGCCAACGTCCTGACTTTC.

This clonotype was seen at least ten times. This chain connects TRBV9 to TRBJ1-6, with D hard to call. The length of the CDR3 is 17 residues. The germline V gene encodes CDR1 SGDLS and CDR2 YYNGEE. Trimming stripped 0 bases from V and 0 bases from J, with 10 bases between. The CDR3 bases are TGTGCCAGCAGCGTAGAGGTCCAGAGCTCCTATAATTCACCCCTCCACTTT. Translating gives CASSVEVQSSYNSPLHF.

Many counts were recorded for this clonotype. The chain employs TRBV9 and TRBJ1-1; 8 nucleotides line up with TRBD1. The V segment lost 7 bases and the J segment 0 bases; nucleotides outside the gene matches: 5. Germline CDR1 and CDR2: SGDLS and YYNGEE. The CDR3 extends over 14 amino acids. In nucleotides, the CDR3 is TGTGCCAGCGCCAAACAGGGGGTGAACACTGAAGCTTTCTTT. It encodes CASAKQGVNTEAFF.

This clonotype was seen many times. The CDR3 loop is CASSVPFTDTQYF. In DNA, the CDR3 is TGTGCCAGCAGCGTACCCTTCACAGATACGCAGTATTTT. V is TRBV9 and J is TRBJ2-3; D is ambiguous. Trimming shortened V by 1 base and J by 2 bases, and 5 bases separated the two germline ends. The CDR3 runs 13 residues. Germline-derived CDR1 and CDR2 are SGDLS and YYNGEE. Variable domain in full (rest from reference TRBV9 and TRBJ2-3): DSGVTQTPKHLITATGQRVTLRCSPRSGDLSVYWYQQSLDQGLQFLIQYYNGEERAKGNILERFSAQQFPDLHSELNLSSLELGDSALYFCASSVPFTDTQYFGPGTRLTVL.

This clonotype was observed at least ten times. CDR3 sequence: CASSPRTPANTGELFF. CDR3 nucleotides: TGTGCCAGCAGCCCTAGGACGCCTGCGAACACCGGGGAGCTGTTTTTT. The rearrangement links TRBV9 to TRBJ2-2; D not certain. The V end lost 4 bases, the J end lost 0 bases, and 13 bases lay between the germline ends. CDR3 size: 16 residues. CDR1 SGDLS and CDR2 YYNGEE come from the germline V gene.

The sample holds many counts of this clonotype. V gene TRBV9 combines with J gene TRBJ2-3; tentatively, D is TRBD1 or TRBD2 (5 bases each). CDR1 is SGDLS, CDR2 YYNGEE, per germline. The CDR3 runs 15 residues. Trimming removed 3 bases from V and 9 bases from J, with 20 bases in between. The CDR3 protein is CASSAPGPNVGTQYF. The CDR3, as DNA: TGTGCCAGCAGCGCACCGGGACCCAACGTAGGGACGCAGTATTTT. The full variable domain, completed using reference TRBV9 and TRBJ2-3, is DSGVTQTPKHLITATGQRVTLRCSPRSGDLSVYWYQQSLDQGLQFLIQYYNGEERAKGNILERFSAQQFPDLHSELNLSSLELGDSALYFCASSAPGPNVGTQYFGPGTRLTVL.